The T cell receptor (beta chain) under discussion was sequenced for a study of blood T cell repertoires in COVID-19. The protocol was immunoSEQ multiplex PCR, while the TCRdb copy is restricted to in-frame clones and leaves out a portion. The table includes about 120,000 clones, roughly 89% detected once. This CDR3 spans 14 amino acids. CDR1 and CDR2 from the germline V gene are KGHDR and SFDVKD. Trimming shortened V by 0 bases and J by 13 bases, and 12 bases separated the two germline ends. This clone was counted once. The V gene is TRBV24-1, the J gene TRBJ1-6; D perhaps matches TRBD1 (5 bases). This sequence was found in a human donor with acute or convalescent COVID-19. The donor label of this sample is uncertain. The sequenced material came from peripheral blood. As DNA, the CDR3 is TGTGCCACCAGTGATTTGCAGGGCTTGGGGCCCCTCCACTTT. Its protein is CATSDLQGLGPLHF.